Shown below are 25 T cell receptor beta chains from a single sample sequenced in a study of cytotoxic CD8 clonotypes in ibrutinib-treated CLL. The table came from immunoSEQ multiplex PCR; TCRdb's copy has only in-frame clones and leaves some out. The repertoire holds tens of thousands of clones, with roughly 76% as singletons. The sample was PBMCs, taken after 12 months of ibrutinib treatment. The receptors here all came from a human donor with chronic lymphocytic leukemia.

The genes are TRBV6-1 and TRBJ2-1; D is undetermined. The CDR3 has 15 amino acids. From germline, CDR1 is MNHNS and CDR2 SASEGT. Trimming left V 2 bases short and J 4 bases short, with 12 bases between. CDR3: CASSEHGIGYNEQFF. The CDR3 DNA sequence: TGTGCCAGCAGTGAACATGGAATTGGATACAATGAGCAGTTCTTC.

V usage is TRBV19 and J usage is TRBJ1-5; D gene ambiguous. Germline CDR1 reads LNHDA; CDR2 reads SQIVND (reference sequence). V lost 4 bases to trimming and J lost 7 bases, with 11 bases between them. The length of the CDR3 is 13 residues. CDR3 sequence: CASSKEGWQPQHF. Here the CDR3 DNA reads TGTGCCAGTAGTAAAGAAGGTTGGCAGCCCCAGCATTTT.

DNA for the CDR3: TGTGCCAGCAGTACGGGACTAGCGGGGGTAAAAATTACAGATACGCAGTATTTT. Residues: CASSTGLAGVKITDTQYF. This chain uses TRBV2 with TRBJ2-3; 14 bases map to TRBD2. Germline trimming cut 5 bases from V and 3 bases from J; bases unmatched to any gene: 10. Germline V gene lookup returns CDR1 SNHLY and CDR2 FYNNEI. This CDR3 is 18 amino acids long.

The chain joins TRBV18 to TRBJ1-3; TRBD1 agrees at 9 bases. Germline values: CDR1 KGHSH, CDR2 LQKENI. There are 14 residues in the CDR3. V dropped 6 bases and J dropped 3; count of bases not matched to a gene: 3. The CDR3 reads CASSGQGIGNTIYF. The CDR3 DNA sequence: TGTGCCAGCTCGGGACAGGGCATTGGAAACACCATATATTTT.

The chain links TRBV19 to TRBJ2-6; D may be TRBD2 (6 bases). The CDR3 runs to 17 residues. Germline loops: CDR1 LNHDA, CDR2 SQIVND (reference sequence). V gave up 5 bases and J gave up 0 bases, with 14 bases separating them. The CDR3 loop is CASSPGLLGSGANVLTF. As DNA, the CDR3 is TGTGCCAGTAGTCCGGGACTCCTCGGCTCTGGGGCCAACGTCCTGACTTTC.

The chain couples TRBV7-2 to TRBJ2-3; D is uncertain. This CDR3 is built from 12 residues. V dropped 2 bases and J dropped 5 bases, with 5 bases sitting between them. CDR1 and CDR2 (germline): SGHTA, FQGNSA. The CDR3, as DNA: TGTGCCAGCAGCTTATCTCGAGATACGCAGTATTTT. The encoded protein is CASSLSRDTQYF.

The J gene is TRBJ2-2, the V gene TRBV19; the D gene is possibly TRBD2 (5 bases). Germline lookup yields CDR1 LNHDA and CDR2 SQIVND (reference sequence). The V end was cut by 6 bases, the J end by 0 bases, with 11 bases between. The CDR3 runs 15 residues. The CDR3 DNA sequence: TGTGCCAGTAGCCAAACTAGGGCGAACACCGGGGAGCTGTTTTTT. Encoded protein: CASSQTRANTGELFF. Together with reference TRBV19 and TRBJ2-2, the CDR3 gives the full variable domain: DGGITQSPKYLFRKEGQNVTLSCEQNLNHDAMYWYRQDPGQGLRLIYYSQIVNDFQKGDIAEGYSVSREKKESFPLTVTSAQKNPTAFYLCASSQTRANTGELFFGEGSRLTVL.

This clone was observed a single time. The gene calls are TRBV19 and TRBJ1-5; TRBD1 is a possible D gene (6 bases). CDR3 size: 19 residues. Germline CDR1 is LNHDA and CDR2 is SQIVND (reference sequence). Trimming pared 3 bases from V and 0 bases from J, leaving 21 bases between. The CDR3 coding sequence is TGTGCCAGTAGTATCCCACGAAACGACAGGCCTGATAGCAATCAGCCCCAGCATTTT. Protein: CASSIPRNDRPDSNQPQHF. The full variable domain, with the rest looked up from reference TRBV19 and TRBJ1-5, is DGGITQSPKYLFRKEGQNVTLSCEQNLNHDAMYWYRQDPGQGLRLIYYSQIVNDFQKGDIAEGYSVSREKKESFPLTVTSAQKNPTAFYLCASSIPRNDRPDSNQPQHFGDGTRLSIL.

The J gene is TRBJ1-5, the V gene TRBV10-3; TRBD1 aligns across 9 bases. The germline CDR1 and CDR2 sequences are ENHRY and SYGVKD. This CDR3 contains 13 residues. Losses at the gene ends were 9 bases for V and 7 bases for J; bases not matched to a gene: 7. CDR3 protein: CAIRDREEQPQHF. CDR3 bases: TGTGCCATAAGGGACAGGGAGGAACAGCCCCAGCATTTT.

The genes are TRBV4-1 and TRBJ1-1; 8 positions agree with TRBD1. Unmatched junction bases numbered 7, after V lost 2 bases and J lost 5 bases. Germline loops: CDR1 MGHRA, CDR2 YSYEKL. There are 15 residues in the CDR3. CDR3 protein: CASSQRTGLDTEAFF. The CDR3 DNA is TGCGCCAGCAGCCAACGGACAGGGTTGGATACTGAAGCTTTCTTT.

This chain uses TRBV6-6 with TRBJ1-1, with D unresolved. V was pared by 7 bases and J by 9 bases, with 9 bases between. The CDR3 loop spans 10 amino acids. Germline values: CDR1 MNHNY, CDR2 SVGAGI (reference sequence). CDR3 sequence: CASTKGKAFF. DNA of the CDR3: TGTGCCAGCACTAAAGGAAAAGCTTTCTTT.

The CDR3 DNA reads TGTGCCACGACAGGGACTAGCGGGGTCCTCTCCTACGAGCAGTACTTC. It specifies CATTGTSGVLSYEQYF. The chain has TRBV28 and TRBJ2-7, with 13 bases aligning to TRBD2. The CDR3 extends over 16 amino acids. Looked up from germline, CDR1 is MDHEN and CDR2 is SYDVKM. Trimming removed 10 bases from V and 0 bases from J; junction bases left unmatched: 9.

This clone came up a few times. The J gene is TRBJ1-2, the V gene TRBV25-1, with 9 positions matching TRBD1. Germline V gives CDR1 MGHDK, CDR2 SYGVNS. Trimming took 5 bases from V and 7 from J; bases not matched to a gene: 11. CDR3 size: 15 residues. The DNA for the CDR3 is TGTGCCAGCAGTCCGGAGGACAGGGGAGGCTTTGGCTACACCTTC. Translated, it gives CASSPEDRGGFGYTF.

This clone was seen only once. The rearrangement uses TRBV6-6 and TRBJ1-4; D gene uncertain. The CDR3 has 16 residues. Per the germline V gene, CDR1 is MNHNY and CDR2 is SVGAGI (reference sequence). V was trimmed by 2 bases and J by 6 bases, leaving 16 bases between them. CDR3 amino acids: CASSYVFGVRDEKLFF. In DNA form, the CDR3 reads TGTGCCAGCAGTTACGTTTTCGGAGTTAGGGATGAAAAACTGTTTTTT.

The chain links TRBV5-8 to TRBJ1-5, with 9 bases identical to TRBD1. J gave up 6 bases and V 5 bases, and 9 bases lay outside the gene matches. In germline, CDR1 is SGHTS, CDR2 YDEGEE. This CDR3 is 15 amino acids long. CDR3 protein: CASSFRTGASQPQHF. In DNA form, the CDR3 reads TGTGCCAGCAGTTTTCGGACAGGGGCCTCTCAGCCCCAGCATTTT. The variable domain in full, completed from reference TRBV5-8 and TRBJ1-5, reads EAGVTQSPTHLIKTRGQQATLRCSPISGHTSVYWYQQALGLGLQFLLWYDEGEERNRGNFPPRFSGRQFPNYSSELNVNALELEDSALYLCASSFRTGASQPQHFGDGTRLSIL.

This clone has a handful of counts. The chain uses TRBV11-2 and TRBJ2-7; 10 nucleotides align to TRBD2. Germline assignment: CDR1 SGHAT and CDR2 FQNNGV. V lost 5 bases, J lost 1 base, and 2 bases stayed unmatched. This CDR3 is 14 amino acids long. This CDR3 is CASSRTSGSYEQYF. For the CDR3, the DNA is TGTGCCAGCAGCCGGACTAGCGGATCCTACGAGCAGTACTTC.

The chain carries TRBV6-5 and TRBJ1-4; 9 bases agree with TRBD1. Germline loops: CDR1 MNHEY, CDR2 SVGAGI. V gave up 1 base and J gave up 7 bases; unmatched junction bases: 4. The CDR3 covers 15 residues. The CDR3 is CASSYYRGLSEKLFF. Here the CDR3 DNA reads TGTGCCAGCAGTTACTACAGGGGGCTTAGTGAAAAACTGTTTTTT.

This clone came up a few times. The rearrangement uses TRBV12-5 and TRBJ1-4, with D possibly matching TRBD1 (6 bases). Germline CDR1 LGHNT, CDR2 FRNRAP. The V and J ends lost 0 bases and 4 bases respectively, with 12 bases between them. CDR3 length: 16 residues. CDR3 in DNA: TGTGCTAGTGGTTTGGTATGGGGGGCAGGTAATGAAAAACTGTTTTTT. Translating gives CASGLVWGAGNEKLFF.

The rearrangement joins TRBV5-1 to TRBJ1-5; D is undetermined. V lost 2 bases, J lost 9 bases, and 21 bases lay in between. This CDR3 comprises 16 residues. Germline V CDR1 and CDR2: SGHRS, YFSETQ. The CDR3 reads CASSFGPRSSMGPQHF. CDR3 in DNA: TGCGCCAGCAGCTTTGGCCCACGTAGCTCAATGGGGCCCCAGCATTTT.

The CDR3 loop reads CASRANIQYF. The CDR3 DNA reads as TGTGCCAGCAGGGCAAACATTCAGTACTTC. The chain is built from TRBV2 and TRBJ2-4; D is uncertain. V was cut by 6 bases and J by 6 bases, with 3 bases left in between. This CDR3 has 10 amino acids. Germline V gene sequence: CDR1 SNHLY, CDR2 FYNNEI.

This sequence joins TRBV29-1 and TRBJ2-3, with D unresolved. CDR3 length equals 13 residues. Germline CDR1 and CDR2: SQVTM and ANQGSEA. V shed 3 bases and J shed 6 bases, with 13 bases lying between them. The CDR3 bases are TGCAGCGTTGATGAAAGCGCCGTGGATACGCAGTATTTT. Residues: CSVDESAVDTQYF.

This clone was seen only a few times. The rearrangement links TRBV6-1 to TRBJ2-4; 12 bases map to TRBD2. The length of the CDR3 is 20 residues. V shed 1 base, J shed 0 bases, and the junction held 10 bases outside the gene matches. Germline loops: CDR1 MNHNS, CDR2 SASEGT. This CDR3 is CASSEVRLAGGTLAKNIQYF. For the CDR3, the DNA is TGTGCCAGCAGTGAAGTAAGGCTAGCGGGGGGGACCCTAGCCAAAAACATTCAGTACTTC.

V usage is TRBV15 and J usage is TRBJ1-6, with a tentative D call TRBD1 (6 bases). The CDR3 has 16 amino acids. Germline-derived CDR1 and CDR2 are LNHNV and YYDKDF (reference sequence). Trimming pared 2 bases from V and 10 bases from J, leaving 18 bases between. The CDR3 DNA sequence: TGTGCCACCAGCAGAACCGTGGTCGGGGGCAAATCACCCCTCCACTTT. It codes for CATSRTVVGGKSPLHF.

A word on this clone: Germline is not matched at one junction end, which may reflect a read error. This chain uses TRBV7-7 with TRBJ2-7; weak D call: TRBD1 (9 bases). The CDR3 has 15 amino acids. Germline CDR1 and CDR2: SSHAT and FNYEAQ (reference sequence). CDR3 sequence (DNA): TGTGCTAGCAGCCCCGGGGGGGACAGGGCCTACGAGCAGTACTTC. It is translated as CASSPGGDRAYEQYF.

This chain uses TRBV7-8 with TRBJ1-5, with a possible D match to TRBD1 (5 bases). From germline, CDR1 is SGHVS and CDR2 FQNEAQ. Trimming removed 2 bases from V and 6 bases from J, with 8 bases in between. The CDR3 is made up of 13 amino acids. CDR3 loop: CASSLRGSQPQHF. Here the CDR3 DNA reads TGTGCCAGCAGCTTAAGGGGTAGTCAGCCCCAGCATTTT. The full variable domain, in which reference TRBV7-8 and TRBJ1-5 provide the parts outside the CDR3, is GAGVSQSPRYKVAKRGQDVALRCDPISGHVSLFWYQQALGQGPEFLTYFQNEAQLDKSGLPSDRFFAERPEGSVSTLKIQRTQQEDSAVYLCASSLRGSQPQHFGDGTRLSIL.